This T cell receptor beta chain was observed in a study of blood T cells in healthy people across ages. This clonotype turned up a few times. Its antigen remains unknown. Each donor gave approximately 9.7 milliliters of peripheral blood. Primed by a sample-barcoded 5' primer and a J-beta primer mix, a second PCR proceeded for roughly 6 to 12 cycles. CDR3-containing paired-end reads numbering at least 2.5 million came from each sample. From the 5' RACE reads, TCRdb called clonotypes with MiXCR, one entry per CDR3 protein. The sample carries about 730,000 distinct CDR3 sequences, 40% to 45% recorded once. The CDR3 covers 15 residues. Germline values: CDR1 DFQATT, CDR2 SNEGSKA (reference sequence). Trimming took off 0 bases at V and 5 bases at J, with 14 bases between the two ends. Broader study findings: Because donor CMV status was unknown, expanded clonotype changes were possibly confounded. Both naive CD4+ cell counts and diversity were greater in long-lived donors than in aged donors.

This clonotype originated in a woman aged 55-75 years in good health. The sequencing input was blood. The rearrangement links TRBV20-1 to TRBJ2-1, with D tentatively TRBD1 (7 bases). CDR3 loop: CSARELGGGHNEQFF. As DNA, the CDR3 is TGCAGTGCTAGAGAGCTCGGAGGGGGCCACAATGAGCAGTTCTTC.